These T cell receptor beta chains were read from a single sample in a study of T cell responses to AZD1222 COVID-19 vaccine. Sequencing was performed with immunoSEQ multiplex PCR; in TCRdb, only in-frame clones are kept and a portion is missing. The sample holds roughly 150,000 clones, about 87% seen once. The starting material was peripheral blood, obtained 28 days after the second AZD1222 dose. Receptors originate from an adult who received the AZD1222 COVID-19 vaccine. Each CDR3 is given with its conserved first and last residue. D genes are given only for firm matches. Expanded clones get a size class; other rows say once, few or many, or leave the size out.

V gene	clone size	J gene	D gene	CDR3 protein	CDR3 DNA
TRBV2	.	TRBJ1-5	TRBD1	CASSRDRDNQPQHF	TGTGCCAGCAGCCGGGACAGGGACAATCAGCCCCAGCATTTT
TRBV5-1	.	TRBJ1-6	.	CASSLESWHNSPLHF	TGCGCCAGCAGCTTGGAGTCGTGGCATAATTCACCCCTCCACTTT
TRBV19	.	TRBJ1-4	.	CASSGGLPDVKLFF	TGTGCCAGTAGTGGGGGACTTCCGGATGTAAAACTGTTTTTT
TRBV15	.	TRBJ1-6	.	CATSREGVNSPLHF	TGTGCCACCAGCAGAGAGGGGGTTAATTCACCCCTCCACTTT
TRBV5-1	.	TRBJ2-1	TRBD2	CASSTGTSGITRGEQFF	TGCGCCAGCAGCACAGGGACTAGCGGGATCACCCGAGGGGAGCAGTTCTTC
TRBV28	.	TRBJ1-2	.	CATRPPPPSYGYTF	TGTGCTACACGGCCGCCCCCTCCCTCCTATGGCTACACCTTC
TRBV19	.	TRBJ2-7	TRBD2	CASKAGGPDEQYF	TGTGCCAGTAAGGCGGGAGGGCCGGATGAGCAGTACTTC
TRBV6-2/TRBV6-3	once	TRBJ2-7	.	CASSYSTSSYEQYF	TGTGCCAGCAGTTACTCCACCAGCTCCTACGAGCAGTACTTC
TRBV7-2	.	TRBJ2-3	TRBD2	CASSLAISGFTDTQYF	TGTGCCAGCAGCTTAGCTATTAGCGGGTTCACAGATACGCAGTATTTT
TRBV10-3	once	TRBJ1-4	.	CAISELGLANEKLFF	TGTGCCATCAGTGAGTTGGGGTTAGCTAATGAAAAACTGTTTTTT
TRBV27	.	TRBJ2-7	TRBD2	CASSFSSAGTSGRSYEQYF	TGTGCCAGCAGTTTTTCCTCGGCCGGGACTAGCGGGAGAAGCTACGAGCAGTACTTC
TRBV15	.	TRBJ2-7	TRBD2	CATSRTASGGAYEQYF	TGTGCCACCAGCAGAACCGCTAGCGGAGGGGCCTACGAGCAGTACTTC
TRBV5-6	.	TRBJ2-3	.	CASSLGSVDRPDTQYF	TGTGCCAGCAGCTTAGGTAGCGTCGACCGCCCAGATACGCAGTATTTT
TRBV28	.	TRBJ1-4	.	CASSWGHATNEKLFF	TGTGCCAGCAGTTGGGGACACGCAACTAATGAAAAACTGTTTTTT
TRBV25-1	.	TRBJ2-5	.	CACSVQGGKETQYF	TGTGCCTGCTCCGTACAGGGGGGGAAGGAGACCCAGTACTTC
TRBV18	.	TRBJ1-1	.	CASSPIGGQYAEAFF	TGTGCCAGCTCACCAATCGGGGGTCAGTACGCTGAAGCTTTCTTT
TRBV4-3	.	TRBJ1-4	.	CASSRGNSLNEKLFF	TGCGCCAGCAGCCGGGGTAATTCCCTTAATGAAAAACTGTTTTTT
TRBV2	.	TRBJ2-7	TRBD1	CASSEFRGQHEQYF	TGTGCCAGCAGTGAATTCAGGGGGCAGCACGAGCAGTACTTC
TRBV9	.	TRBJ1-3	.	CASSGSVSGNTIYF	TGTGCCAGCAGCGGGTCGGTCTCTGGAAACACCATATATTTT
TRBV2	.	TRBJ2-1	TRBD2	CALIAGVNGGEQFF	TGTGCCCTAATAGCGGGAGTAAACGGGGGTGAGCAGTTCTTC
TRBV6-5	.	TRBJ2-7	.	CAARHVGATSYEQYF	TGTGCCGCGAGACACGTGGGGGCCACCTCCTACGAGCAGTACTTC
TRBV4-1	.	TRBJ2-5	.	CASSPRGGFQETQYF	TGCGCCAGCAGTCCAAGAGGGGGATTCCAAGAGACCCAGTACTTC
TRBV27	.	TRBJ1-6	.	CASSLIDSPLHF	TGTGCCAGCAGTTTAATTGATTCACCCCTCCACTTT
TRBV24-1	.	TRBJ2-3	TRBD2	CATSDPTSGGTDTQYF	TGTGCCACCAGTGATCCGACTAGCGGGGGCACAGATACGCAGTATTTT
TRBV7-6	.	TRBJ2-2	TRBD2	CASSLAGTSNTGELFF	TGTGCCAGCAGCTTAGCCGGGACTAGCAACACCGGGGAGCTGTTTTTT
TRBV20-1	.	TRBJ1-1	.	CSASAGNTEAFF	TGCAGTGCTAGTGCAGGGAACACTGAAGCTTTCTTT
TRBV6-5	once	TRBJ1-4	.	CASSYPQDGNEKLFF	TGTGCCAGCAGTTACCCCCAGGACGGCAATGAAAAACTGTTTTTT
TRBV7-9	.	TRBJ2-5	.	CASSPLGYDRETQYF	TGTGCCAGCAGCCCACTAGGGTATGATCGGGAGACCCAGTACTTC
TRBV6-6	.	TRBJ2-3	.	CASTPRRETDTQYF	TGTGCCAGCACCCCGCGACGAGAAACAGATACGCAGTATTTT
TRBV6-5	.	TRBJ1-2	.	CASSYLDRTYGYTF	TGTGCCAGCAGTTACCTAGACAGGACGTATGGCTACACCTTC
TRBV12-3/TRBV12-4	.	TRBJ1-2	.	CASSQGKSYGYTF	TGTGCCAGCAGCCAGGGAAAGAGCTATGGCTACACCTTC
TRBV30	.	TRBJ2-3	TRBD2	CAWTGLAGGTDTQYF	TGTGCCTGGACCGGCCTAGCGGGAGGCACAGATACGCAGTATTTT
TRBV6-1	.	TRBJ2-2	.	CASSDPGGRTGELFF	TGTGCCAGCAGTGATCCCGGGGGCCGTACCGGGGAGCTGTTTTTT
TRBV5-1	few	TRBJ2-1	.	CASSTAGYNEQFF	TGCGCCAGCAGTACAGCGGGCTACAATGAGCAGTTCTTC
TRBV29-1	once	TRBJ2-7	.	CSAQLGLGGEQYF	TGCAGCGCGCAACTAGGACTGGGGGGCGAGCAGTACTTC
TRBV3-1/TRBV3-2	.	TRBJ2-1	.	CASSQVLQGGNEQFF	TGTGCCAGCAGCCAAGTTCTTCAGGGCGGCAATGAGCAGTTCTTC
TRBV7-9	.	TRBJ2-7	TRBD1	CASSPPGQAPYEQYF	TGTGCCAGCAGCCCTCCGGGACAGGCCCCCTACGAGCAGTACTTC
TRBV19	.	TRBJ2-1	.	CASSILGAGSYNEQFF	TGTGCCAGTAGTATTCTCGGAGCAGGGTCCTACAATGAGCAGTTCTTC
TRBV4-1	.	TRBJ1-1	TRBD1	CASSQDPTGRRTEAFF	TGCGCCAGCAGCCAAGATCCGACAGGGAGGAGGACTGAAGCTTTCTTT
TRBV7-3	.	TRBJ1-3	TRBD1	CASSPPSTPGQGGTIYF	TGTGCCAGCAGCCCACCATCAACCCCGGGACAGGGGGGCACCATATATTTT
TRBV19	.	TRBJ1-6	.	CASAAFAPADSPLHF	TGTGCCAGTGCGGCATTTGCCCCGGCCGATTCACCCCTCCACTTT
TRBV5-4	few	TRBJ1-4	.	CASSSGAGREKLFF	TGTGCCAGCAGCTCGGGGGCCGGTCGGGAAAAACTGTTTTTT
TRBV19	.	TRBJ2-3	TRBD2	CASSTAHGGNTQYF	TGTGCCAGTAGTACCGCCCACGGGGGGAATACGCAGTATTTT
TRBV4-1	few	TRBJ1-5	.	CASSQGISGGANQPQHF	TGCGCCAGCAGCCAAGGCATTAGTGGCGGGGCCAATCAGCCCCAGCATTTT
TRBV3-1/TRBV3-2	.	TRBJ2-5	TRBD2	CASSQGGETQYF	TGTGCCAGCAGCCAGGGAGGGGAGACCCAGTACTTC
TRBV28	.	TRBJ2-7	.	CATLATPSYEQYF	TGTGCCACCCTGGCAACACCCTCCTACGAGCAGTACTTC
TRBV28	.	TRBJ1-2	TRBD1	CASTGQGRSYGYTF	TGTGCCAGCACTGGACAGGGGAGAAGCTATGGCTACACCTTC
TRBV7-8	few	TRBJ2-3	.	CASSSGGGSSDTQYF	TGTGCCAGCAGTTCAGGGGGCGGGAGTTCAGATACGCAGTATTTT
TRBV28	.	TRBJ1-5	.	CASSARGSNNQPQHF	TGTGCCAGCAGCGCCCGGGGGAGCAACAATCAGCCCCAGCATTTT
TRBV9	.	TRBJ1-3	.	CASSGASGNTIYF	TGTGCCAGCAGCGGGGCCTCTGGAAACACCATATATTTT
TRBV24-1	.	TRBJ1-1	.	CATSDSQGLNTEAFF	TGTGCCACCAGTGATTCGCAGGGACTGAACACTGAAGCTTTCTTT
TRBV13	once	TRBJ2-3	.	CASRKGPSPTDTQYF	TGTGCCAGCAGAAAAGGGCCCTCCCCCACAGATACGCAGTATTTT
TRBV19	.	TRBJ2-3	.	CASSIGPGSTDTQYF	TGTGCCAGTAGTATAGGCCCAGGTAGCACAGATACGCAGTATTTT
TRBV19	.	TRBJ1-4	.	CASIDRHEKLFF	TGTGCCAGTATTGACCGGCATGAAAAACTGTTTTTT
TRBV5-6	.	TRBJ2-7	TRBD2	CASSFRGSGTNSYEQYF	TGTGCCAGCAGCTTTAGGGGTAGCGGGACCAACTCCTACGAGCAGTACTTC
TRBV7-3	.	TRBJ2-1	.	CASSPSGTEGETNEQFF	TGTGCCAGCAGCCCCTCCGGGACCGAGGGGGAAACCAATGAGCAGTTCTTC
TRBV2	.	TRBJ2-1	TRBD1	CAGQGAVYNEQFF	TGTGCCGGTCAGGGGGCAGTATACAATGAGCAGTTCTTC